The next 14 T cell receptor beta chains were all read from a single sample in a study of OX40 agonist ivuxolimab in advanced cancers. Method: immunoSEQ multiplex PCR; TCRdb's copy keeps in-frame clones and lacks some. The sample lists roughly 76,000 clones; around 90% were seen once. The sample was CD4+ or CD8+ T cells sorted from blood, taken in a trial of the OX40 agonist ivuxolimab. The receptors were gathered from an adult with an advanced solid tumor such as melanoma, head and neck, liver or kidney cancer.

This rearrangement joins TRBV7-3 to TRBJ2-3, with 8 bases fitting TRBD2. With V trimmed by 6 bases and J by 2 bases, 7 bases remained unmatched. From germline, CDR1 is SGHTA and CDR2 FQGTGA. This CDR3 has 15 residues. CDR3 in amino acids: CASRRRGADTDTQYF. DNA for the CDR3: TGTGCCAGCAGAAGGCGGGGGGCAGACACAGATACGCAGTATTTT. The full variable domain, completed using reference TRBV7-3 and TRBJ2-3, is GAGVSQTPSNKVTEKGKYVELRCDPISGHTALYWYRQSLGQGPEFLIYFQGTGAADDSGLPNDRFFAVRPEGSVSTLKIQRTERGDSAVYLCASRRRGADTDTQYFGPGTRLTVL.

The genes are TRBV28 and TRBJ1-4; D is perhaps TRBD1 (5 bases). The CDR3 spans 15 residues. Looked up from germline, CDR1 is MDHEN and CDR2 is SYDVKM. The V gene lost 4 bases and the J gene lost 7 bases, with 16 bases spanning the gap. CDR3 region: CASSSFEQEGEKLFF. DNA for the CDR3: TGTGCCAGCAGTTCCTTCGAACAGGAGGGTGAAAAACTGTTTTTT.

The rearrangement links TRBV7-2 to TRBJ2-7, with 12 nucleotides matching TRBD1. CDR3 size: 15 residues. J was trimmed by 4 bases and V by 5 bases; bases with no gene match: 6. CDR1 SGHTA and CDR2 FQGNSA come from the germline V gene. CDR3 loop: CASSKGDRGQYEQYF. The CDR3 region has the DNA TGTGCCAGCAGCAAAGGGGACAGGGGGCAATACGAGCAGTACTTC.

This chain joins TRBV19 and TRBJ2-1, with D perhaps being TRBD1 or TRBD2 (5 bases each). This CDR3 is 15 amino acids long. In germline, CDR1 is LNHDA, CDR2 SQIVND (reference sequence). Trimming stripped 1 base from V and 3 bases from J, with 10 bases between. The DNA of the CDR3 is TGTGCCAGTAGTATAGCCGGGGCAGACTACAATGAGCAGTTCTTC. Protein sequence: CASSIAGADYNEQFF. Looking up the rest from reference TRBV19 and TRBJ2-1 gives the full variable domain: DGGITQSPKYLFRKEGQNVTLSCEQNLNHDAMYWYRQDPGQGLRLIYYSQIVNDFQKGDIAEGYSVSREKKESFPLTVTSAQKNPTAFYLCASSIAGADYNEQFFGPGTRLTVL.

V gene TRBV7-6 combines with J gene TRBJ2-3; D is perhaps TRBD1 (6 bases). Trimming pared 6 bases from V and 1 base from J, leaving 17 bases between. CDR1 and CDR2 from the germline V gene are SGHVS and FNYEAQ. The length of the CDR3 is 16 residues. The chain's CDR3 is CASSRFETGRTDTQYF. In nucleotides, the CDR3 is TGTGCCAGCAGTCGTTTCGAGACAGGTCGCACAGATACGCAGTATTTT.

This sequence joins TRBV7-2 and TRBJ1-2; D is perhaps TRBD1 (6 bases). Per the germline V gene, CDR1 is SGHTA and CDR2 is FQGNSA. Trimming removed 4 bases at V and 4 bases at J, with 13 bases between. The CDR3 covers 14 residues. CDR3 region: CASSSHREGYGYTF. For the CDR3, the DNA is TGTGCCAGCAGCTCACACAGGGAAGGCTATGGCTACACCTTC.

CDR3 protein: CASSGVDIYF. CDR3 sequence (DNA): TGTGCCTCCTCAGGGGTAGACATATATTTT. This sequence joins TRBV28 and TRBJ1-3, with D tentatively TRBD1 (6 bases). V was trimmed by 11 bases and J by 12 bases, leaving 14 bases between them. CDR1 is MDHEN, CDR2 SYDVKM, per germline. The CDR3 contains 10 residues.

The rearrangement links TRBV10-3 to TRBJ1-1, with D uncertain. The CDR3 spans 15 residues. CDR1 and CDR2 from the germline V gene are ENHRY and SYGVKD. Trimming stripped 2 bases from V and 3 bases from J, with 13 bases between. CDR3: CAISERRSWDTEAFF. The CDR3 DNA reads TGTGCCATCAGTGAGAGAAGGTCTTGGGACACTGAAGCTTTCTTT.

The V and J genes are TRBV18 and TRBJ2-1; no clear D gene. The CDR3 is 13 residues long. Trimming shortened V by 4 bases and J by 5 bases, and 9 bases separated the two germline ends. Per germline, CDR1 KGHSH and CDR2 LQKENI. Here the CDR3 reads CASSLDLNNEQFF. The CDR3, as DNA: TGTGCCAGCTCACTTGACCTCAACAATGAGCAGTTCTTC.

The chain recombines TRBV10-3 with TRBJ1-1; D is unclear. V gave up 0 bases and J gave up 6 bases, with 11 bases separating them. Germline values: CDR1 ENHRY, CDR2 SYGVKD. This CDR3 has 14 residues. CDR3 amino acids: CAISESFMAPEAFF. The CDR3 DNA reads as TGTGCCATCAGTGAGTCGTTTATGGCTCCTGAAGCTTTCTTT.

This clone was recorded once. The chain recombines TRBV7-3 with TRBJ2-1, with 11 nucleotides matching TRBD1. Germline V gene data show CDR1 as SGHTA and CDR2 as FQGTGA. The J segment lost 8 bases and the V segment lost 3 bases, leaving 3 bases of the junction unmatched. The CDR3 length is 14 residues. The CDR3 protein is CASSLGQGVDEQFF. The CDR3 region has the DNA TGTGCCAGCAGCTTGGGACAGGGGGTGGATGAGCAGTTCTTC.

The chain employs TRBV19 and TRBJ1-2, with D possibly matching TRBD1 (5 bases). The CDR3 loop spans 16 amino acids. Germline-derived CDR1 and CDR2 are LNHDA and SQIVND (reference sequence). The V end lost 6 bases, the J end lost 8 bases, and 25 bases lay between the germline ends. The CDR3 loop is CASRAPYRRTQGGYTF. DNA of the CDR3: TGTGCCAGTAGAGCCCCCTACCGACGGACCCAGGGAGGCTACACCTTC.

Here the CDR3 reads CASRGHRDRYSNQPQHF. The CDR3 DNA reads as TGTGCCAGTAGGGGACACCGGGACAGATATAGCAATCAGCCCCAGCATTTT. The chain is built from TRBV19 and TRBJ1-5; TRBD1 aligns across 7 bases. V shed 6 bases, J shed 0 bases, and the junction held 11 bases outside the gene matches. The CDR3 has 17 amino acids. CDR1 and CDR2 (germline): LNHDA, SQIVND (reference sequence).

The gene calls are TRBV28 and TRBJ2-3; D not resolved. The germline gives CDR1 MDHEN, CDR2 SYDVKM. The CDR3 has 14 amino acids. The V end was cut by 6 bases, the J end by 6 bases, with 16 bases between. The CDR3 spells CASRPPGGTDTQYF. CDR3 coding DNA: TGTGCCAGCAGACCCCCTGGTGGAACGGATACGCAGTATTTT. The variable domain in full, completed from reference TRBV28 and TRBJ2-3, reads DVKVTQSSRYLVKRTGEKVFLECVQDMDHENMFWYRQDPGLGLRLIYFSYDVKMKEKGDIPEGYSVSREKKERFSLILESASTNQTSMYLCASRPPGGTDTQYFGPGTRLTVL.